These T cell receptor beta chains were read from a single sample in a study of technical replicates of blood from a handful of donors. Produced via immunoSEQ multiplex PCR; TCRdb's table is partial and in-frame only. This sample has about 76,000 clones, with 94% found just once. The sequencing input was T cells isolated from PBMCs. The origin of the receptors is a human donor in good health. Each CDR3 is given with its conserved first and last residue. D genes are given only for firm matches. Rows may omit the clone size; those that give it use once, few, many or a size class.

j_call: TRBJ2-7; v_call: TRBV5-6; d_call: .; clone_size: .; cdr3_nt: TGTGCCAGCAGCTTGGCACAGAGAAACGAGCAGTACTTC; cdr3_aa: CASSLAQRNEQYF
j_call: TRBJ1-2; v_call: TRBV7-9; d_call: .; clone_size: .; cdr3_nt: TGTGCCAGCAGCTCCACTAACAGCGGCCAGAATGGCTACACCTTC; cdr3_aa: CASSSTNSGQNGYTF
j_call: TRBJ1-1; v_call: TRBV30; d_call: TRBD1; clone_size: .; cdr3_nt: TGTGCCTGGCAGACAGGGGGCACCACTGAAGCTTTCTTT; cdr3_aa: CAWQTGGTTEAFF
j_call: TRBJ1-1; v_call: TRBV19; d_call: .; clone_size: .; cdr3_nt: TGTGCCAGTAGTATGAGTCGCTCCACTGAAGCTTTCTTT; cdr3_aa: CASSMSRSTEAFF
j_call: TRBJ2-7; v_call: TRBV29-1; d_call: .; clone_size: .; cdr3_nt: TGCAGCGGGGTTAGCGAGAAACCCGGTTACGAGCAGTACTTC; cdr3_aa: CSGVSEKPGYEQYF
j_call: TRBJ1-5; v_call: TRBV27; d_call: TRBD1; clone_size: .; cdr3_nt: TGTGCCAGCAGCTGGGGACAGGGAGGTAATCAGCCCCAGCATTTT; cdr3_aa: CASSWGQGGNQPQHF
j_call: TRBJ1-1; v_call: TRBV29-1; d_call: TRBD1; clone_size: .; cdr3_nt: TGCAGCGTTGATTTACGACAGGGTAGGACTGAAGCTTTCTTT; cdr3_aa: CSVDLRQGRTEAFF
j_call: TRBJ2-7; v_call: TRBV5-1; d_call: TRBD1; clone_size: .; cdr3_nt: TGCGCCAGCAGCCCGATGACAGGGTCTGGCGAGCAGTACTTC; cdr3_aa: CASSPMTGSGEQYF
j_call: TRBJ2-5; v_call: TRBV19; d_call: .; clone_size: .; cdr3_nt: TGTGCCAGTCAACCCACAGGGTCTTGGGAGACCCAGTACTTC; cdr3_aa: CASQPTGSWETQYF
j_call: TRBJ2-1; v_call: TRBV18; d_call: .; clone_size: .; cdr3_nt: TGTGCCAGCTCACAGACTAGGATATATAGGGATGAGCAGTTCTTC; cdr3_aa: CASSQTRIYRDEQFF
j_call: TRBJ1-4; v_call: TRBV30; d_call: .; clone_size: .; cdr3_nt: TGTGCCTGGAGTTTCTCCGCTAATGAAAAACTGTTTTTT; cdr3_aa: CAWSFSANEKLFF
j_call: TRBJ1-2; v_call: TRBV28; d_call: .; clone_size: once; cdr3_nt: TGTGCCAGCAGTTTGGGGGCCTATGGCTACACCTTC; cdr3_aa: CASSLGAYGYTF
j_call: TRBJ2-5; v_call: TRBV19; d_call: .; clone_size: .; cdr3_nt: TGTGCCAGTGGACGAGCAGGGGGGGAGACCCAGTACTTC; cdr3_aa: CASGRAGGETQYF
j_call: TRBJ1-1; v_call: TRBV30; d_call: .; clone_size: .; cdr3_nt: TGTGCCTGGAGTGTAAGGGGTACTGAAGCTTTCTTT; cdr3_aa: CAWSVRGTEAFF
j_call: TRBJ2-1; v_call: TRBV27; d_call: .; clone_size: .; cdr3_nt: TGTGCCAGCAGTTTCGCGGGGAGCGGTATTAATGAGCAGTTCTTC; cdr3_aa: CASSFAGSGINEQFF
j_call: TRBJ2-3; v_call: TRBV29-1; d_call: .; clone_size: .; cdr3_nt: TGCAGCGTTGAAATAGAGACTATTGGGGATACGCAGTATTTT; cdr3_aa: CSVEIETIGDTQYF
j_call: TRBJ2-1; v_call: TRBV28; d_call: .; clone_size: .; cdr3_nt: TGTGCCAGCAGTTTAGGTCTACCGAATCCCTACAATGAGCAGTTCTTC; cdr3_aa: CASSLGLPNPYNEQFF
j_call: TRBJ1-1; v_call: TRBV27; d_call: .; clone_size: .; cdr3_nt: TGTGCCAGCAGTTTATCTTGGGGGCGGAGAGCTTTCTTT; cdr3_aa: CASSLSWGRRAFF
j_call: TRBJ2-1; v_call: TRBV11-3; d_call: TRBD2; clone_size: .; cdr3_nt: TGTGCCAGCAGCCCCGGGGAGGGCTCCCCTTACAATGAGCAGTTCTTC; cdr3_aa: CASSPGEGSPYNEQFF
j_call: TRBJ2-7; v_call: TRBV19; d_call: TRBD2; clone_size: .; cdr3_nt: TGTGCAGCGGGGGACCGTTCCTACGAGCAGTACTTC; cdr3_aa: CAAGDRSYEQYF
j_call: TRBJ2-3; v_call: TRBV10-3; d_call: TRBD1; clone_size: .; cdr3_nt: TGTGCCATCAGTCCGGGACAGGGTTTCGGGGGAGGGCTCACAGATACGCAGTATTTT; cdr3_aa: CAISPGQGFGGGLTDTQYF
j_call: TRBJ1-2; v_call: TRBV2; d_call: .; clone_size: .; cdr3_nt: TGTGCCAGCGGGGCCCTTCAAGGGTATGGCTACACCTTC; cdr3_aa: CASGALQGYGYTF
j_call: TRBJ2-1; v_call: TRBV19; d_call: TRBD2; clone_size: .; cdr3_nt: TGTGCCAGTAGTATATCAAATCTAGCGGGAGCCCCCTACAATGAGCAGTTCTTC; cdr3_aa: CASSISNLAGAPYNEQFF
j_call: TRBJ1-1; v_call: TRBV2; d_call: .; clone_size: .; cdr3_nt: TGTGCCAGCATTTCGGGGGAGGCTTTCTTT; cdr3_aa: CASISGEAFF
j_call: TRBJ2-7; v_call: TRBV19; d_call: .; clone_size: .; cdr3_nt: TGTGCCAGTAGTATTGATCGGCTAGCCTCCTACGAGCAGTACTTC; cdr3_aa: CASSIDRLASYEQYF
j_call: TRBJ2-7; v_call: TRBV7-9; d_call: TRBD2; clone_size: .; cdr3_nt: TGTGCCAGCAGCCCCGGACTAGGCGGCTCCTACGAGCAGTACTTC; cdr3_aa: CASSPGLGGSYEQYF
j_call: TRBJ2-4; v_call: TRBV6-6; d_call: TRBD2; clone_size: once; cdr3_nt: TGTGCCACCAGACTAGCGGGAGCCAAAAACATTCAGTACTTC; cdr3_aa: CATRLAGAKNIQYF
j_call: TRBJ1-1; v_call: TRBV13; d_call: TRBD1; clone_size: .; cdr3_nt: TGTGCCAGCAGCCCCCAGACAGGGGTGAACACTGAAGCTTTCTTT; cdr3_aa: CASSPQTGVNTEAFF
j_call: TRBJ1-3; v_call: TRBV5-6; d_call: TRBD1; clone_size: .; cdr3_nt: TGTGCCAGCAGCTTGTTGGCAGGGGGCGGATTATCCTCTGGAAACACCATATATTTT; cdr3_aa: CASSLLAGGGLSSGNTIYF
j_call: TRBJ1-2; v_call: TRBV14; d_call: .; clone_size: once; cdr3_nt: TGTGCCAGCAGCCAATCCGGCTATGGCTACACCTTC; cdr3_aa: CASSQSGYGYTF
j_call: TRBJ2-1; v_call: TRBV6-4; d_call: TRBD2; clone_size: .; cdr3_nt: TGTGCCAGCAGTGATGTGGCTAGCGGGACGAATGAGCAGTTCTTC; cdr3_aa: CASSDVASGTNEQFF
j_call: TRBJ2-1; v_call: TRBV11-3; d_call: .; clone_size: .; cdr3_nt: TGTGCCAGCAGAACTAGTGGGGTAGGGGAGCAGTTCTTC; cdr3_aa: CASRTSGVGEQFF
j_call: TRBJ2-4; v_call: TRBV19; d_call: .; clone_size: .; cdr3_nt: TGTGCCAGTAGGCGAGCGGAAATAGCCAAAAACATTCAGTACTTC; cdr3_aa: CASRRAEIAKNIQYF
j_call: TRBJ2-7; v_call: TRBV27; d_call: .; clone_size: .; cdr3_nt: TGTGCCAGCAGTTTAGTGGGAGGCACCTACGAGCAGTACTTC; cdr3_aa: CASSLVGGTYEQYF
j_call: TRBJ2-1; v_call: TRBV10-3; d_call: TRBD2; clone_size: .; cdr3_nt: TGTGCCACTTTAGCGGGAGGGGGGTACAATGAGCAGTTCTTC; cdr3_aa: CATLAGGGYNEQFF
j_call: TRBJ2-5; v_call: TRBV27; d_call: .; clone_size: .; cdr3_nt: TGTGCCAGCAGTTTATCGGGTTCAAGGGGAGAGACCCAGTACTTC; cdr3_aa: CASSLSGSRGETQYF
j_call: TRBJ2-1; v_call: TRBV13; d_call: TRBD2; clone_size: .; cdr3_nt: TGTGCCAGCAGCTCCAGCGGGAGCTCCTACAATGAGCAGTTCTTC; cdr3_aa: CASSSSGSSYNEQFF
j_call: TRBJ1-5; v_call: TRBV19; d_call: .; clone_size: .; cdr3_nt: TGTGCCAGTAGTATTCGGGAAGGCAATCAGCCCCAGCATTTT; cdr3_aa: CASSIREGNQPQHF
j_call: TRBJ1-1; v_call: TRBV5-6; d_call: .; clone_size: .; cdr3_nt: TGTGCCAGCAGCCCATGGACGGACATGAACACTGAAGCTTTCTTT; cdr3_aa: CASSPWTDMNTEAFF
j_call: TRBJ1-4; v_call: TRBV4-3; d_call: .; clone_size: .; cdr3_nt: TGCGCCAGCAGCCAAGTCAGTTGGAGGCGGTCTAATGAAAAACTGTTTTTT; cdr3_aa: CASSQVSWRRSNEKLFF
j_call: TRBJ2-1; v_call: TRBV5-6; d_call: .; clone_size: .; cdr3_nt: TGTGCCAGCAGCTCACAAGCGGGTCCCTACAATGAGCAGTTCTTC; cdr3_aa: CASSSQAGPYNEQFF
j_call: TRBJ2-7; v_call: TRBV5-1; d_call: TRBD2; clone_size: .; cdr3_nt: TGCGCCAGCAGGCTAGCGGGGAATGAAAGGTCCTACGAGCAGTACTTC; cdr3_aa: CASRLAGNERSYEQYF
j_call: TRBJ1-2; v_call: TRBV18; d_call: .; clone_size: .; cdr3_nt: TGTGCCAGCTCACCACTAGGGGATGGCTACACCTTC; cdr3_aa: CASSPLGDGYTF
j_call: TRBJ1-1; v_call: TRBV5-6; d_call: .; clone_size: .; cdr3_nt: TGTGCCAGCAGCTTGGATTGGCAGAACACTGAAGCTTTCTTT; cdr3_aa: CASSLDWQNTEAFF
j_call: TRBJ2-2; v_call: TRBV28; d_call: TRBD1; clone_size: .; cdr3_nt: TGTGCCAGCAGTCTACGGACAGGAGCGAACACCGGGGAGCTGTTTTTT; cdr3_aa: CASSLRTGANTGELFF
j_call: TRBJ1-1; v_call: TRBV4-1; d_call: TRBD1; clone_size: .; cdr3_nt: TGCGCCAGCACCCCGGGACAGGGCTTTACGAACACTGAAGCTTTCTTT; cdr3_aa: CASTPGQGFTNTEAFF
j_call: TRBJ1-1; v_call: TRBV7-9; d_call: .; clone_size: .; cdr3_nt: TGTGCCAGCAAGGCAGGCTCTGAAGCTTTCTTT; cdr3_aa: CASKAGSEAFF